One sample yielded the 4 T cell receptor beta chains listed below, sequenced in a study of blood T cell repertoires in COVID-19. The repertoire was sequenced with immunoSEQ multiplex PCR; TCRdb's copy has only in-frame clones and lacks some. The table records tens of thousands of clones, 90% of them present only once. The sequenced material came from peripheral blood. The receptors come from a man aged 55 to 70 with active or convalescent COVID-19.

The rearrangement uses TRBV4-2 and TRBJ2-5, with 10 bases aligning to TRBD2. The J segment lost 1 base and the V segment lost 3 bases, leaving 5 bases of the junction unmatched. The germline CDR1 and CDR2 sequences are LGHNA and YNFKEQ. The CDR3 has 16 residues. For the CDR3, the DNA is TGTGCCAGCAGCCAGACACTAGCGGGGTTCCAAGAGACCCAGTACTTC. The encoded protein is CASSQTLAGFQETQYF.

The chain uses TRBV10-3 and TRBJ1-2; TRBD1 is a possible D gene (6 bases). Trimming removed 3 bases at V and 8 bases at J, with 22 bases between. CDR3 size: 16 residues. Germline CDR1 reads ENHRY; CDR2 reads SYGVKD. The CDR3 bases are TGTGCCATCAGTGAAAAGTCGGGGCCAGGGGTGCGGGGCTACACCTTC. Amino acid sequence: CAISEKSGPGVRGYTF.

The V call is TRBV27, the J call TRBJ2-7; 9 bases are a match to TRBD1. Germline V CDR1 and CDR2: MNHEY, SMNVEV (reference sequence). This CDR3 comprises 15 residues. The ends lost 7 bases at V and 6 bases at J; junction bases unmatched: 13. CDR3: CASTQAGTGLGEQYF. The CDR3 nucleotides are TGTGCCAGCACTCAGGCCGGGACAGGGTTAGGCGAGCAGTACTTC.

V usage is TRBV9 and J usage is TRBJ2-3; 10 bases match TRBD2. The V and J ends lost 0 bases and 0 bases, in that order; junction bases with no gene match: 4. This CDR3 is built from 17 residues. CDR1 is SGDLS and CDR2 is YYNGEE in the germline V gene. In nucleotides, the CDR3 is TGTGCCAGCAGCGTAGAATCAGCGGGAGGGAGCACAGATACGCAGTATTTT. This gives the protein CASSVESAGGSTDTQYF.